This TCR beta chain was captured by sequencing in a study of cytomegalovirus exposure and HLA in healthy donors. Regarding the study as a whole: Common viral pathogens seemed, in a later analysis, to connect with several of the most significant clusters. The likely origin of a cluster of highly shared sequence variants was a sequencing artifact.

V dropped 4 bases and J dropped 0 bases, with 13 bases sitting between them. In germline, CDR1 is SSHAT, CDR2 FNYEAQ (reference sequence). This CDR3 contains 16 residues. As concerns this clone: What it recognizes is unknown.

The PCR contained 60 Vbeta and 13 Jbeta primers. Generated by immunoSEQ multiplex PCR, the TCRdb table keeps only in-frame clones and is missing some. The sample table sets out 93,000 or so clones. The sequence was obtained from a middle-aged man in good health and CMV-seronegative. The chain has TRBV7-7 and TRBJ2-1; D possibly corresponds to TRBD1 (5 bases). Sequenced material: PBMCs. The CDR3, as DNA: TGTGCCAGCAGCTCGTCGTACAGGACCTCCTACAATGAGCAGTTCTTC. This codes for CASSSSYRTSYNEQFF.